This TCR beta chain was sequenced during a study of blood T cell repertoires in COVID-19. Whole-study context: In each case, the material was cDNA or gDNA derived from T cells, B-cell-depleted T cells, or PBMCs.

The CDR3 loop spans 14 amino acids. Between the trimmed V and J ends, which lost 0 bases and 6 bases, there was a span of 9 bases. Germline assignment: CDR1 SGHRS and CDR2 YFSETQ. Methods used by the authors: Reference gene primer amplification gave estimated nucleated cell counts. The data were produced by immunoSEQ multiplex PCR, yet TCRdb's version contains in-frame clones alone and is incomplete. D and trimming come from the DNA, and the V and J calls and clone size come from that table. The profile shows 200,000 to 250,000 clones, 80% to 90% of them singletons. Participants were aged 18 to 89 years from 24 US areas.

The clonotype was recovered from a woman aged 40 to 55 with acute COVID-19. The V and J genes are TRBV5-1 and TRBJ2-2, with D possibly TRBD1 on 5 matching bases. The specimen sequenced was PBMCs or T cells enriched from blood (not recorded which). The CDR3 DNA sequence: TGCGCCAGCAGCTTGGCCAGCAGGGCCGGGGAGCTGTTTTTT. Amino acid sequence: CASSLASRAGELFF.